This TCR beta chain was obtained from a study of OX40 agonist ivuxolimab in advanced cancers. Background on the whole study: Ivuxolimab was a fully human IgG2 agonistic monoclonal antibody targeting the costimulatory receptor OX40 (CD134). Intravenous ivuxolimab was administered to patients every 2 weeks at six dose levels: 0.01, 0.1, 0.3, 1.5, 3 and 10 mg/kg. Of the roughly 52 dose-escalation patients, hepatocellular carcinoma was present in 19, melanoma in around 15, renal cell carcinoma in 9 and head and neck cancer in 9. A male proportion of almost 85% and a mean age of approximately 61 years, ranging from about 20 to 80, were recorded for the dose-escalation cohort. Patients were allowed to have had prior anti-PD-1, anti-PD-L1 or anti-CTLA-4 therapy, and approximately 37% of the dose-escalation patients had been treated with checkpoint inhibitors. Partial responses were achieved by three dose-escalation patients, of whom one had hepatocellular carcinoma and two had cutaneous melanoma. Peripheral TCRbeta sequencing aimed to test whether ivuxolimab altered TCR sequence diversity and caused clonal T-cell expansion. The paper covers the monotherapy dose-escalation part of the phase I ivuxolimab trial, which included N of about 50 patients. The paper's findings and limits, for the study overall: On average, CD8+ T cells showed more expanded clones than CD4+ T cells after ivuxolimab. Low levels of normalized T-cell clonal expansion were also seen in some patients who did not respond. At doses of 0.1 to 3.0 mg/kg, clonal expansion of both CD4+ and CD8+ blood T cells was observed from baseline to week 6. Which antigens the clonally expanded peripheral T cells were specific for was not determined. In the 0.1-3.0 mg/kg groups, partial responders were among the patients with the lowest normalized peripheral clonal expansion, particularly in CD8+ T cells.

The trial excluded patients who had a history of autoimmune disease or were on systemic immunosuppression. Peripheral blood for TCR sequencing was collected from all dose cohorts at baseline, on cycle 4 day 1, and on cycle 7 day 1. Samples were obtained from an open-label, multicenter, first-in-human phase I dose-escalation trial of ivuxolimab. Adults with locally advanced or metastatic melanoma, renal cell, hepatocellular, or head and neck squamous cell carcinoma were enrolled in the trial. Before TCR sequencing, CD4+ and CD8+ T cells were separately sorted from peripheral blood. Trimming removed 6 bases from V and 5 bases from J, leaving 8 bases between the germline ends. CDR1 and CDR2, looked up from the germline V gene, are ENHRY and SYGVKD. Counted from cysteine to phenylalanine, this CDR3 has 12 amino acids. CDR3 DNA only is kept here, 36 bases in frame from base 1. To sequence the TCRbeta CDR3 region, genomic DNA was isolated from the sorted cells. TCRbeta CDR3 regions were sequenced using the immunoSEQ Assay. The source is immuneACCESS, and TCRdb retained only in-frame sequences with V and J called. Part of the clones is not carried over; for the studies checked, unresolved V genes explain less than half of this, and the remainder is unexplained. The sample data list approximately 74,000 clones, and 75% to 90% of these were observed just once. The ten biggest clones cover under 2.5% of the sample.

Turning to this clone: Its target antigen remains unknown. Per-base quality was not reported, and no clone a single base away is much larger than it.

The source is an adult with an advanced solid tumor such as melanoma, head and neck, liver or kidney cancer. The chain couples TRBV10-3 to TRBJ2-1; confidence is insufficient to name the D gene. Sequenced here: CD4+ or CD8+ T cells sorted from blood, sampled in a trial of the OX40 agonist ivuxolimab. The CDR3 protein is CAISVLDNEQFF. Here is the DNA: TGTGCCATCAGCGTGTTGGACAATGAGCAGTTCTTC.